This T cell receptor beta chain was profiled in a study of T cells after yellow fever vaccination. Points from the study as a whole: Although most clonotypes did not, a small share appeared in both CD4 and CD8 compartments.

On this clonotype: The antigen is unknown.

Germline V CDR1 and CDR2: SGHTS, YDEGEE. The CDR3 length is 16 residues. The V and J ends lost 5 bases and 4 bases, in that order; junction bases with no gene match: 9. TCRdb passed the 5' RACE reads through MiXCR, listing each CDR3 protein once. The sample has approximately 330,000 distinct CDR3 sequences, approximately 12% seen once. The rearrangement joins TRBV5-8 to TRBJ1-6, with TRBD1 identical over 7 bases. Specimen: CD4+ T cells sorted from PBMCs, collected 15 days after the yellow fever booster vaccination. The TCR originated in a man between 18 and 35 years old who received the YFV17D yellow fever vaccine. In DNA, the CDR3 is TGTGCCAGCAGTCCCTCCGGGACAGAATATAATTCACCCCTCCACTTT. Translated: CASSPSGTEYNSPLHF. Complete variable domain (other parts from reference TRBV5-8 and TRBJ1-6): EAGVTQSPTHLIKTRGQQATLRCSPISGHTSVYWYQQALGLGLQFLLWYDEGEERNRGNFPPRFSGRQFPNYSSELNVNALELEDSALYLCASSPSGTEYNSPLHFGNGTRLTVT.